Presented here are 30 T cell receptor beta chains from one specimen sequenced in a study of cytomegalovirus exposure and HLA in healthy donors. The PCR used 60 Vbeta and 13 Jbeta primers. Generated by immunoSEQ multiplex PCR, the TCRdb table keeps only in-frame clones and is missing some. The sample consists of around 300,000 clones, around 66% of them appearing once. The specimen was PBMCs. These receptors came from a female donor in good health and CMV-seronegative.

This chain uses TRBV6-5 with TRBJ1-1, with D hard to call. V lost 2 bases and J lost 4, with 8 bases in between. Per the germline V gene, CDR1 is MNHEY and CDR2 is SVGAGI. The CDR3 extends over 13 amino acids. CDR3 nucleotide sequence: TGTGCCAGCAGTTACCGTGGAGGCACTGAAGCTTTCTTT. It yields the protein CASSYRGGTEAFF.

This clone was picked up one time. V and J are TRBV10-3 and TRBJ2-7; D may be TRBD2 (5 bases). CDR3 length: 13 amino acids. The germline V and J ends were trimmed by 10 bases and 2 bases, with 15 bases remaining between them. The germline V gene encodes CDR1 ENHRY and CDR2 SYGVKD. The CDR3 sequence is CATNVGATYEQYF. In nucleotides, the CDR3 is TGTGCCACCAATGTGGGAGCGACCTACGAGCAGTACTTC.

The rearrangement uses TRBV11-3 and TRBJ2-2; 7 bases fit TRBD1. Germline V gives CDR1 SGHNT, CDR2 YENEEA. This CDR3 region has 15 residues. After removal of 0 bases from V and 9 bases from J, the junction contained 7 bases not matched to a gene. CDR3 sequence: CASSLDHRGERELFF. The CDR3 DNA is TGTGCCAGCAGCTTAGATCACAGGGGTGAAAGGGAGCTGTTTTTT.

The rearrangement links TRBV2 to TRBJ2-7, with D possibly TRBD1 on 6 matching bases. V shed 6 bases and J shed 2 bases, with 11 bases lying between them. The CDR3 is 13 residues long. CDR1 is SNHLY, CDR2 FYNNEI, per germline. The CDR3 spells CASRRQVAYEQYF. The DNA of the CDR3 is TGTGCCAGCAGGCGACAGGTTGCCTACGAGCAGTACTTC. The variable domain in full, completed from reference TRBV2 and TRBJ2-7, reads EPEVTQTPSHQVTQMGQEVILRCVPISNHLYFYWYRQILGQKVEFLVSFYNNEISEKSEIFDDQFSVERPDGSNFTLKIRSTKLEDSAMYFCASRRQVAYEQYFGPGTRLTVT.

J is TRBJ2-1 and V is TRBV9; 7 bases are a match to TRBD2. This CDR3 contains 16 residues. Per the germline V gene, CDR1 is SGDLS and CDR2 is YYNGEE. Trimming at V came to 5 bases and at J to 2 bases, leaving 10 bases not matched to a gene. The CDR3 DNA is TGTGCCAGCAGGTCTCTAGCGGAGGGGACCTACAATGAGCAGTTCTTC. Translation gives CASRSLAEGTYNEQFF.

The chain combines TRBV28 with TRBJ2-7, with 9 bases aligning to TRBD2. Looked up from germline, CDR1 is MDHEN and CDR2 is SYDVKM. The ends lost 5 bases at V and 4 bases at J; junction bases unmatched: 12. There are 16 residues in the CDR3. CDR3 amino acids: CASSPRGSGRLYEQYF. In DNA, the CDR3 is TGTGCCAGCAGTCCTCGGGGGAGCGGGAGGTTATACGAGCAGTACTTC.

This clone was counted between two and nine times. The chain couples TRBV27 to TRBJ1-1; tentative D call: TRBD1 (5 bases). CDR1 is MNHEY and CDR2 is SMNVEV in the germline V gene (reference sequence). The CDR3 has 11 amino acids. Trimming removed 8 bases from V and 8 bases from J, with 12 bases in between. The CDR3 DNA sequence: TGTGCCAGCTCCGGGGGGACCGAAGCTTTCTTT. Translated, it gives CASSGGTEAFF.

The chain couples TRBV29-1 to TRBJ1-1, with D maybe TRBD1 (5 bases). Germline lookup yields CDR1 SQVTM and CDR2 ANQGSEA. The CDR3 contains 11 residues. Trimming shortened V by 5 bases and J by 5 bases, and 9 bases separated the two germline ends. In nucleotides, the CDR3 is TGCAGCGTTCCCAGGGAAACTGAAGCTTTCTTT. Residues: CSVPRETEAFF.

The chain combines TRBV10-3 with TRBJ2-3; 7 bases line up with TRBD1. From germline, CDR1 is ENHRY and CDR2 SYGVKD. CDR3 size: 13 residues. V lost 9 bases to trimming and J lost 6 bases; unmatched junction nucleotides: 9. The CDR3 DNA reads as TGTGCCATACAAAGGACAGGTGTGGATACGCAGTATTTT. This sequence encodes CAIQRTGVDTQYF.

A remark on this clone: A junction end diverges from the germline sequence, so it may reflect a read error. CDR3 region: CASSLGQGAKGSTIYF. The CDR3 coding sequence is TGTGCCAGCAGCCTGGGACAGGGGGCGAAGGGAAGCACCATATATTTT. This chain uses TRBV5-6 with TRBJ1-3, with 12 positions matching TRBD1. CDR1 and CDR2 from the germline V gene are SGHDT and YYEEEE. The CDR3 runs to 16 residues.

V gene TRBV30 combines with J gene TRBJ2-5; 7 bases line up with TRBD2. V shed 0 bases, J shed 4 bases, and the junction held 11 bases outside the gene matches. This CDR3 spans 16 amino acids. Looked up from germline, CDR1 is GTSNPN and CDR2 is SVGIG (reference sequence). The CDR3: CAWSVSASGQGETQYF. CDR3 in DNA: TGTGCCTGGAGTGTATCGGCTAGCGGTCAGGGAGAGACCCAGTACTTC.

The chain has TRBV2 and TRBJ2-2, with D tentatively TRBD1 (5 bases). CDR1 and CDR2 (germline): SNHLY, FYNNEI. Trimming cost V 6 bases and J 0 bases, with 11 bases left between them. The CDR3 consists of 15 residues. In DNA, the CDR3 is TGTGCCAGCAGAAGGACACGACCGAACACCGGGGAGCTGTTTTTT. It specifies CASRRTRPNTGELFF.

J is TRBJ1-2 and V is TRBV2; 8 bases fit TRBD1. The trim removed 1 base at V and 8 bases at J, leaving 6 bases unmatched. This CDR3 comprises 14 residues. Germline V gene lookup returns CDR1 SNHLY and CDR2 FYNNEI. This CDR3 reads CASSEDRGFEGYTF. The CDR3 coding sequence is TGTGCCAGCAGTGAAGACAGGGGGTTTGAGGGCTACACCTTC.

The CDR3 nucleotides read TGTGCCAGCAGCCCCACCCGGCAAGAGACCCAGTACTTC. Protein sequence: CASSPTRQETQYF. The chain is built from TRBV7-3 and TRBJ2-5; D unresolved. This CDR3 spans 13 amino acids. CDR1 and CDR2 (germline): SGHTA, FQGTGA. Trimming pared 5 bases from V and 2 bases from J, leaving 9 bases between.

The chain is built from TRBV19 and TRBJ1-2; D not resolved. V was shortened by 7 bases and J by 7 bases, with 19 bases between the two germline ends. CDR3 size: 14 residues. Looked up from germline, CDR1 is LNHDA and CDR2 is SQIVND (reference sequence). The CDR3 sequence is CASTFFARGGGYTF. CDR3 bases: TGTGCCAGTACGTTTTTCGCGCGGGGTGGTGGCTACACCTTC.

This chain joins TRBV7-9 and TRBJ1-2; D is possibly TRBD1 (5 bases). The V gene's germline CDR1 is SEHNR and CDR2 FQNEAQ (reference sequence). The CDR3 has 15 amino acids. Between the trimmed V and J ends, which lost 5 bases and 0 bases, there was a span of 13 bases. The CDR3 DNA reads TGTGCCAGCAGCCAACCCCCGACAGCTAACTATGGCTACACCTTC. This translates into CASSQPPTANYGYTF.

This chain uses TRBV5-1 with TRBJ2-7; a weak D match, TRBD2 (6 bases). This CDR3 comprises 14 residues. Germline CDR1 is SGHRS and CDR2 is YFSETQ. V was trimmed by 7 bases and J by 2 bases, leaving 16 bases between them. This chain's CDR3 is CASGPGDGAYEQYF. The CDR3 DNA reads TGCGCCAGCGGGCCGGGAGATGGCGCCTACGAGCAGTACTTC. The full variable domain, its missing parts supplied by reference TRBV5-1 and TRBJ2-7, is KAGVTQTPRYLIKTRGQQVTLSCSPISGHRSVSWYQQTPGQGLQFLFEYFSETQRNKGNFPGRFSGRQFSNSRSEMNVSTLELGDSALYLCASGPGDGAYEQYFGPGTRLTVT.

This clone was observed a handful of times. The chain joins TRBV6-1 to TRBJ1-1; TRBD1 agrees at 12 bases. Germline V CDR1 and CDR2: MNHNS, SASEGT. V gave up 5 bases and J gave up 5 bases; unmatched junction bases: 6. This CDR3 region has 15 residues. The CDR3 loop is CASSSGQGAPTEAFF. Here the CDR3 DNA reads TGTGCCAGCAGTTCGGGACAGGGGGCGCCGACTGAAGCTTTCTTT.

The rearrangement joins TRBV10-3 to TRBJ1-5; 7 positions agree with TRBD1. This CDR3 has 14 amino acids. The J segment lost 4 bases and the V segment lost 6 bases, leaving 6 bases of the junction unmatched. The germline gives CDR1 ENHRY, CDR2 SYGVKD. Written as DNA, the CDR3 is TGTGCCATCAGCGCTAGGGACAGTAATCAGCCCCAGCATTTT. It is translated as CAISARDSNQPQHF.

A single count supports this clone. The chain links TRBV15 to TRBJ1-4; no reliable D call. CDR1 LNHNV and CDR2 YYDKDF come from the germline V gene (reference sequence). V was trimmed by 6 bases and J by 5 bases, leaving 16 bases between them. The CDR3 extends over 15 amino acids. The CDR3 bases are TGTGCCACCAGTCGTCCCCCAAAGACAAATGAAAAACTGTTTTTT. Protein: CATSRPPKTNEKLFF.

The chain employs TRBV28 and TRBJ2-7; perhaps TRBD2 as D (5 bases). This CDR3 spans 13 amino acids. The ends were cut back, 5 bases at V and 3 bases at J, with 11 bases in the middle. In germline, CDR1 is MDHEN, CDR2 SYDVKM. CDR3 coding DNA: TGTGCCAGCAGTCCACCTGAGGGCTACGAGCAGTACTTC. This encodes CASSPPEGYEQYF.

This chain joins TRBV19 and TRBJ2-1; 12 positions agree with TRBD2. V gave up 1 base and J gave up 8 bases; unmatched junction bases: 18. The germline V gene has CDR1 LNHDA and CDR2 SQIVND (reference sequence). CDR3 length: 20 residues. CDR3 sequence (DNA): TGTGCCAGTAGTATAGGAATTCTAGCGGGAGGGCCGATCTTTTGGTATGAGCAGTTCTTC. Protein: CASSIGILAGGPIFWYEQFF.

In its sample, this clone was seen a few times. The chain couples TRBV9 to TRBJ1-2; 9 bases line up with TRBD1. Germline V lookup: CDR1 SGDLS, CDR2 YYNGEE. The CDR3 loop spans 14 amino acids. The ends lost 4 bases at V and 3 bases at J; junction bases unmatched: 4. The CDR3 loop reads CASSPWDRDYGYTF. CDR3 sequence (DNA): TGTGCCAGCAGCCCCTGGGACAGGGACTATGGCTACACCTTC.

The chain combines TRBV7-2 with TRBJ2-7; D unclear. Trimming pared 7 bases from V and 5 bases from J, leaving 15 bases between. The CDR3 has 13 amino acids. CDR1 and CDR2 (germline): SGHTA, FQGNSA. The CDR3 nucleotides read TGTGCCAGCACCCTCCCAGATCGGGACGAGCAGTACTTC. It translates to CASTLPDRDEQYF.

This chain joins TRBV27 and TRBJ2-7; 8 bases are shared with TRBD1. CDR3 length equals 15 residues. Looked up from germline, CDR1 is MNHEY and CDR2 is SMNVEV (reference sequence). The V and J ends lost 2 bases and 7 bases, in that order; junction bases with no gene match: 10. CDR3 DNA: TGTGCCAGCAGTTTAATACTAACAGGGGGAAGGGAGCAGTACTTC. It specifies CASSLILTGGREQYF.

This clone has only a few counts. The chain employs TRBV7-8 and TRBJ2-4; the D gene is possibly TRBD2 (6 bases). V was shortened by 3 bases and J by 1 base, with 13 bases between the two germline ends. CDR3 length: 16 amino acids. Looked up from germline, CDR1 is SGHVS and CDR2 is FQNEAQ. The CDR3 sequence: CASSFLGGAAKNIQYF. The CDR3 DNA sequence: TGTGCCAGCAGCTTCCTCGGCGGGGCGGCCAAAAACATTCAGTACTTC.

This clone appeared a few times. V is TRBV5-1 and J is TRBJ1-3; TRBD1 matches at 7 bases. Germline CDR1 and CDR2: SGHRS and YFSETQ. Trimming took 8 bases from V and 3 from J; bases not matched to a gene: 11. The CDR3 covers 15 residues. The CDR3 is CARRTGLLRGNTIYF. In DNA, the CDR3 is TGCGCCAGAAGGACAGGCCTTCTTCGTGGAAACACCATATATTTT.

This chain joins TRBV30 and TRBJ2-7, with D perhaps TRBD1 (6 bases). CDR3 length: 13 amino acids. Germline CDR1 and CDR2: GTSNPN and SVGIG (reference sequence). The V and J ends lost 7 bases and 5 bases respectively, with 18 bases between them. CDR3: CAFSSGVKHEQYF. CDR3 DNA sequence: TGTGCCTTCTCTTCAGGGGTGAAGCACGAGCAGTACTTC.

The J gene is TRBJ2-5, the V gene TRBV5-1, with D perhaps matching TRBD2 (6 bases). The J call may be wrong; the DNA end is better matched by TRBJ2-7. The CDR3 length is 14 residues. Germline CDR1 reads SGHRS; CDR2 reads YFSETQ. For the CDR3, the DNA is TGCGCCAGCGGGCCGGGAGATGGCGCCTACGAGCAGTACTTC. This codes for CASGPGDGAYEQYF.

This chain joins TRBV19 and TRBJ1-5; a possible D gene is TRBD1 (5 bases). The CDR3 has 15 amino acids. V was shortened by 0 bases and J by 5 bases, with 11 bases between the two germline ends. Germline lookup yields CDR1 LNHDA and CDR2 SQIVND (reference sequence). The CDR3 region is CASSIEPGIHQPQHF. The CDR3 DNA reads as TGTGCCAGTAGTATAGAGCCAGGGATCCATCAGCCCCAGCATTTT.